This T cell receptor beta chain derives from a study of shared clonotypes between healthy human individuals. Donors were healthy HIV-negative adults without recent acute infections or vaccinations. Running of the assay took place at deep level. Per the original methods: In the immunoSEQ data, sequences were junction-only and lacked quality scores, so filtering differed. Assay: immunoSEQ multiplex PCR; the TCRdb copy retains only in-frame clones and omits some. V and J calls and clone size follow that table, whereas D and trimming were derived from the DNA. The sample lists more than 400,000 clones; 60% to 80% were seen once. Germline loops: CDR1 MDHEN, CDR2 SYDVKM. The CDR3 covers 18 residues. V was pared by 5 bases and J by 9 bases, with 25 bases of the junction left unmatched.

This TCR derives from a woman between 40 and 55 years old in good health. Some clones in this sample may be carry-over from other donors' samples. The sample was PBMCs. This chain links TRBV28 with TRBJ2-7; 7 nucleotides align to TRBD1. The CDR3 coding sequence is TGTGCCAGCAGTCCCCCCGGACCCCAAGACAGGGCCCAATCCAGGCAGTACTTC. It encodes CASSPPGPQDRAQSRQYF.